Below, 18 T cell receptor beta chains from the same sample are listed, as sequenced in a study of shared clonotypes between healthy human individuals (TCRdb year 2020). The library came from the immunoSEQ multiplex PCR assay. Held by TCRdb, this immuneACCESS table contains in-frame sequences only and omits some clones. Under half of the omission traces to an unresolved V gene where checked; the cause of the rest is unknown. This sample holds around 1.6 million clones; under 99% were observed only once. The top ten hold roughly 0.45% of the sample. Material for sequencing was naive CD4+ T cells sorted from blood. The cell subset or site label, read with the paper, signifies: CD45RA+ positively selected. The receptor set was obtained from a man aged 25 to 40 in good health.

The rearrangement uses TRBV5-4 and TRBJ1-2, with TRBD1 matching 10 bases. The V gene's germline CDR1 is SGHNT and CDR2 YYREEE (reference sequence). The trim removed 0 bases at V and 3 bases at J, leaving 2 bases unmatched. This CDR3 is built from 15 residues. CDR3 loop: CASSLAGTGDYGYTF. Written as DNA, the CDR3 is TGTGCCAGCAGCTTGGCCGGGACAGGGGACTATGGCTACACCTTC.

V usage is TRBV6-5 and J usage is TRBJ2-3; 8 bases agree with TRBD2. J was trimmed by 3 bases and V by 2 bases; bases with no gene match: 7. This CDR3 contains 16 residues. Germline-derived CDR1 and CDR2 are MNHEY and SVGAGI. The DNA of the CDR3 is TGTGCCAGCAGTTACCGCGGGAGGTCGGGTACAGATACGCAGTATTTT. This codes for CASSYRGRSGTDTQYF.

The rearrangement uses TRBV14 and TRBJ2-1, with D perhaps matching TRBD2 (5 bases). V lost 4 bases, J lost 2 bases, and 15 bases lay in between. CDR3 length: 16 residues. Germline CDR1 and CDR2: SGHDN and FVKESK. The CDR3 region has the DNA TGTGCCAGCAGCCCCGGGGAGTTTGGGGCCTACAATGAGCAGTTCTTC. The encoded protein is CASSPGEFGAYNEQFF.

V and J are TRBV5-6 and TRBJ2-7, with a tentative D call TRBD1 (6 bases). V lost 2 bases and J 3 bases, leaving 12 bases between the germline ends. Germline assignment: CDR1 SGHDT and CDR2 YYEEEE. This CDR3 contains 14 residues. This CDR3 is CASSFQGPFYEQYF. The CDR3 DNA reads TGTGCCAGCAGCTTCCAGGGGCCCTTCTACGAGCAGTACTTC.

The chain joins TRBV9 to TRBJ1-1; D remains ambiguous. The germline V gene encodes CDR1 SGDLS and CDR2 YYNGEE. V was clipped by 1 base and J by 0 bases, with 4 bases between them. CDR3 size: 13 residues. CDR3 coding DNA: TGTGCCAGCAGCGTAACCCTGAACACTGAAGCTTTCTTT. It translates to CASSVTLNTEAFF.

CDR3 loop: CSVEDTESTVRTYEQYF. In DNA form, the CDR3 reads TGCAGCGTTGAAGACACCGAATCGACAGTCCGAACCTACGAGCAGTACTTC. The chain couples TRBV29-1 to TRBJ2-7; a weak D match, TRBD1 (5 bases). V gave up 0 bases and J gave up 2 bases, with 20 bases separating them. The CDR3 extends over 17 amino acids. Germline V lookup: CDR1 SQVTM, CDR2 ANQGSEA.

The chain carries TRBV5-1 and TRBJ2-7, with TRBD1 identical over 10 bases. This CDR3 contains 15 residues. Germline values: CDR1 SGHRS, CDR2 YFSETQ. The ends lost 0 bases at V and 3 bases at J; junction bases unmatched: 3. CDR3: CASSLVGTGVYEQYF. The DNA of the CDR3 is TGCGCCAGCAGCTTGGTCGGGACAGGGGTCTACGAGCAGTACTTC.

V gene TRBV10-1 combines with J gene TRBJ2-7; 8 nucleotides agree with TRBD1. The V gene end was trimmed by 1 base and the J gene end by 0 bases; junction bases not matched to a gene: 14. Germline-derived CDR1 and CDR2 are WNHNN and SYGVQD (reference sequence). The length of the CDR3 is 19 residues. The CDR3 spells CASSEYTRGQVVSSYEQYF. The CDR3 region has the DNA TGCGCCAGCAGTGAGTATACCCGGGGACAGGTGGTAAGCTCCTACGAGCAGTACTTC.

A word on this clone: Other nucleotide sequences from this sample produce the same CDR3. The rearrangement links TRBV18 to TRBJ2-7, with 11 bases identical to TRBD2. Germline V gene sequence: CDR1 KGHSH, CDR2 LQKENI. The junction had 4 bases not matched to a gene; V was cut back by 6 bases and J by 0 bases. The CDR3 has 15 residues. The CDR3 is CASSPGTSGSYEQYF. For the CDR3, the DNA is TGTGCCAGCTCCCCGGGGACTAGCGGCTCCTACGAGCAGTACTTC.

This clone occurred once. Additional DNA sequences in this sample encode the identical CDR3. This chain uses TRBV5-4 with TRBJ1-1, with D possibly being TRBD1 (5 bases). Germline CDR1 reads SGHNT; CDR2 reads YYREEE (reference sequence). The CDR3 is 13 amino acids. V shed 1 base and J shed 1 base, with 5 bases lying between them. The CDR3 coding sequence is TGTGCCAGCAGCTTGACAGGGAACACTGAAGCTTTCTTT. This gives the protein CASSLTGNTEAFF.

V gene TRBV7-6 combines with J gene TRBJ2-7, with D perhaps assigned TRBD1 or TRBD2 (6 bases each). This CDR3 spans 15 amino acids. Trimming stripped 4 bases from V and 6 bases from J, with 19 bases between. Germline CDR1 and CDR2: SGHVS and FNYEAQ. The CDR3 DNA sequence: TGTGCCAGCAGCTGGCGACGAGAGGGGGGATCCGAGCAGTACTTC. Its protein product is CASSWRREGGSEQYF. Using reference TRBV7-6 and TRBJ2-7 for the parts outside the CDR3, the full variable domain is GAGVSQSPRYKVTKRGQDVALRCDPISGHVSLYWYRQALGQGPEFLTYFNYEAQQDKSGLPNDRFSAERPEGSISTLTIQRTEQRDSAMYRCASSWRREGGSEQYFGPGTRLTVT.

The rearrangement links TRBV5-4 to TRBJ1-2; TRBD1 matches at 9 bases. CDR1 is SGHNT, CDR2 YYREEE, per germline (reference sequence). Losses at the gene ends were 0 bases for V and 6 bases for J; bases not matched to a gene: 9. The CDR3 is made up of 16 amino acids. The DNA for the CDR3 is TGTGCCAGCAGCTTGGGGGGACAGGGAAGATTAAATGGCTACACCTTC. Its translation is CASSLGGQGRLNGYTF.

V gene TRBV2 combines with J gene TRBJ2-2; TRBD2 matches at 8 bases. V shed 3 bases and J 5 bases; nucleotides not matched to a gene: 8. CDR3 length: 16 amino acids. The germline gives CDR1 SNHLY, CDR2 FYNNEI. The CDR3 nucleotides read TGTGCCAGCAGTGATGTGGCGGGAGGTCGAACCGGGGAGCTGTTTTTT. Its translation is CASSDVAGGRTGELFF.

Note on this clone: The same CDR3 can be traced to other DNA sequences in this sample. The V call is TRBV6-5, the J call TRBJ2-7; D may be TRBD1 (6 bases). The CDR3 covers 14 residues. The V end was cut by 5 bases, the J end by 2 bases, with 13 bases between. Per germline, CDR1 MNHEY and CDR2 SVGAGI. CDR3 loop: CASSPPGQTYEQYF. The DNA for the CDR3 is TGTGCCAGCAGTCCCCCCGGACAGACCTACGAGCAGTACTTC.

This rearrangement joins TRBV7-9 to TRBJ2-7; 9 bases match TRBD1. V shed 6 bases, J shed 3 bases, and the junction held 6 bases outside the gene matches. Germline values: CDR1 SEHNR, CDR2 FQNEAQ (reference sequence). This CDR3 is built from 14 residues. CDR3 amino acids: CASRAGTGFYEQYF. In nucleotides, the CDR3 is TGTGCCAGCAGGGCCGGGACAGGGTTCTACGAGCAGTACTTC.

DNA for the CDR3: TGCAGCGTTGACGCCTCCCGTGCTAAGGCTAACTATGGCTACACCTTC. Translated: CSVDASRAKANYGYTF. V is TRBV29-1 and J is TRBJ1-2; D ambiguous. Germline V CDR1 and CDR2: SQVTM, ANQGSEA. V lost 3 bases to trimming and J lost 0 bases, with 17 bases between them. The CDR3 has 16 amino acids.

The genes are TRBV19 and TRBJ2-7; D is possibly TRBD2 (7 bases). CDR3 length: 17 residues. The germline V gene encodes CDR1 LNHDA and CDR2 SQIVND (reference sequence). The V gene lost 1 base and the J gene lost 4 bases, with 20 bases spanning the gap. CDR3 nucleotides: TGTGCCAGTAGTATAGCGGGGGGCCGAGGATTCCCTTACGAGCAGTACTTC. Translated: CASSIAGGRGFPYEQYF.

The J gene is TRBJ1-5, the V gene TRBV5-1; the D is unclear. Per germline, CDR1 SGHRS and CDR2 YFSETQ. V was cut by 1 base and J by 5 bases, with 16 bases left in between. This CDR3 contains 16 residues. The CDR3 protein is CASSLLPGLGDQPQHF. DNA of the CDR3: TGCGCCAGCAGCTTGCTCCCAGGACTTGGGGATCAGCCCCAGCATTTT.